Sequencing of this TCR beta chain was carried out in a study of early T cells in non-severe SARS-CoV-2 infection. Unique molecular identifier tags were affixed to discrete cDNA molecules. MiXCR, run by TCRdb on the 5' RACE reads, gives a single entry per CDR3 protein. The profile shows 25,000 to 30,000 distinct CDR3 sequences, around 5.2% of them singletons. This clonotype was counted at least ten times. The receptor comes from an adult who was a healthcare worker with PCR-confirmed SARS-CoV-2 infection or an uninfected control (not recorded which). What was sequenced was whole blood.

CDR3 bases: TGTGCCAGCAGCGCTACAGGAGATTTTCAGCCCCAGCATTTT. It codes for CASSATGDFQPQHF. V usage is TRBV9 and J usage is TRBJ1-5; possible D gene TRBD1, 5 bases. The germline V gene has CDR1 SGDLS and CDR2 YYNGEE. Trimming took 3 bases from V and 6 from J, leaving 13 bases between them. The CDR3 runs to 14 residues.